This T cell receptor (beta chain) was captured by sequencing in a study of blood T cells in healthy people across ages. As regards this clonotype: Germline is not matched at one junction end, which may reflect a read error.

Combining a sample-barcoded 5' primer with a J-beta primer mix, a second PCR ran for roughly 7 to 11 cycles. One entry per CDR3 protein results from TCRdb running MiXCR on the 5' RACE reads. The table has some 1.5 million distinct CDR3 sequences, 28% seen once. The germline gives CDR1 SGHVS, CDR2 FNYEAQ. This CDR3 is 16 amino acids long. The sequenced sample consisted of blood. The source is a woman under 40 in good health. The genes are TRBV7-6 and TRBJ2-3; 10 nucleotides agree with TRBD2. CDR3 DNA: TGTGTCAGCAGCTTCACTAGCGGGGCCCAGTCAGATACGCAGTATTTT. It translates to CVSSFTSGAQSDTQYF.